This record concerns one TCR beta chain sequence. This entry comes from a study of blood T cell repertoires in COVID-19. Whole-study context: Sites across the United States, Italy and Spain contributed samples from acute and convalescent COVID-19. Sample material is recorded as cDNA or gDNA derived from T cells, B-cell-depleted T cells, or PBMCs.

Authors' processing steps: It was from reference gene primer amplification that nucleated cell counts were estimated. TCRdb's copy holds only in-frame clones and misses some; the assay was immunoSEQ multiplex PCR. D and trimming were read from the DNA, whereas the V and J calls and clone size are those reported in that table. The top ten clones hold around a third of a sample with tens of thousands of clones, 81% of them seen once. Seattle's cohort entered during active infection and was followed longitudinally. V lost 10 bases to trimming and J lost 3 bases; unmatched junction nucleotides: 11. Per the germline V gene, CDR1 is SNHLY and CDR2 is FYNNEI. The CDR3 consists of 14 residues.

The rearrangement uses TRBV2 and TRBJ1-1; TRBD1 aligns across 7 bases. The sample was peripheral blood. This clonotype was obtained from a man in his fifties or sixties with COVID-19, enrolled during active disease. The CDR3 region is CAIKRGLSHTEAFF. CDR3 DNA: TGTGCCATTAAGAGGGGGCTGAGCCACACTGAAGCTTTCTTT.